This T cell receptor beta chain was observed in a study of cytomegalovirus exposure and HLA in healthy donors. Primers included in the PCR were 60 Vbeta and 13 Jbeta primers. The protocol was immunoSEQ multiplex PCR, while the TCRdb copy is restricted to in-frame clones and leaves out a portion. The sample lists about 160,000 clones; around four fifths were seen once. This clone was detected only a few times. V was pared by 1 base and J by 6 bases, with 12 bases between. The CDR3 length is 15 residues. Germline V CDR1 and CDR2: SGHTA, FQGNSA. This sequence joins TRBV7-2 and TRBJ2-2, with a weak D call TRBD2 (6 bases). The source is a male donor in good health and CMV-seronegative. The sequenced sample consisted of PBMCs. Here the CDR3 reads CASSLGQPGAGELFF. Here the CDR3 DNA reads TGTGCCAGCAGCTTAGGACAACCGGGAGCCGGGGAGCTGTTTTTT.